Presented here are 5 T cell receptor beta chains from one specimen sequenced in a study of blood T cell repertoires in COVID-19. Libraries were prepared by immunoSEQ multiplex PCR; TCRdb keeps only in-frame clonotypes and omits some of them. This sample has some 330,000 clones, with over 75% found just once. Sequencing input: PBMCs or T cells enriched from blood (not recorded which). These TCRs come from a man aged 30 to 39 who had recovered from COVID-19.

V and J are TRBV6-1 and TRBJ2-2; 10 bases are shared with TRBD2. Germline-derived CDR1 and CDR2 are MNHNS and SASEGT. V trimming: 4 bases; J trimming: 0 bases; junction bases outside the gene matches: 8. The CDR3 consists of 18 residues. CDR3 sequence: CASSASRTSGANTGELFF. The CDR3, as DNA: TGTGCCAGCAGTGCTTCTAGGACTAGCGGAGCGAACACCGGGGAGCTGTTTTTT.

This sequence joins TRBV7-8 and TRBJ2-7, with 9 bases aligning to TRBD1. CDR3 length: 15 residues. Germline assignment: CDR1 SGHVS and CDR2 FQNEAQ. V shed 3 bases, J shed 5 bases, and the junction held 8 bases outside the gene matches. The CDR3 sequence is CASSFGQGLKNEQYF. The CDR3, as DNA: TGTGCCAGCAGCTTCGGACAGGGGCTAAAAAACGAGCAGTACTTC.

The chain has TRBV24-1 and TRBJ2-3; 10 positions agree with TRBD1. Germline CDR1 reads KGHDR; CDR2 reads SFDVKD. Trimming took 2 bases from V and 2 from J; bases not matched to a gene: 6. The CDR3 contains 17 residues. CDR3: CATSDWGGTGATDTQYF. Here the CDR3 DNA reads TGTGCCACCAGTGATTGGGGCGGGACAGGGGCCACAGATACGCAGTATTTT.

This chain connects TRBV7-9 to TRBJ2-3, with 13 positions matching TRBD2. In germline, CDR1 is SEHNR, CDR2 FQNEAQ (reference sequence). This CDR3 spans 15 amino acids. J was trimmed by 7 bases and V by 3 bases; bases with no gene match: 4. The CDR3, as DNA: TGTGCCAGCAGCTTGACTAGCGGGGGGACCCATACGCAGTATTTT. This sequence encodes CASSLTSGGTHTQYF.

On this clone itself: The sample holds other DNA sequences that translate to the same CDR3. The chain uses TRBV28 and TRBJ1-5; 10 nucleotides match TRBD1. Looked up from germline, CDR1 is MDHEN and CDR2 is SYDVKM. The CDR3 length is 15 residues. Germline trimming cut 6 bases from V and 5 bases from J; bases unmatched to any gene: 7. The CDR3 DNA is TGTGCCAGCAGCCCACGGACAGGGGGTTATCAGCCCCAGCATTTT. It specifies CASSPRTGGYQPQHF.